The sequence of this T cell receptor (beta chain) was determined in a study of post-analysis software for immune sequencing data (dated by TCRdb to about 2015). In terms of the full investigation: Relapsing-remitting, secondary progressive and progressive-relapsing multiple sclerosis were recorded as disease courses, and subtype annotation was lacking for some patients. The patient repertoires were set against about eleven previously published healthy control repertoires from donors whose ages ranged from about 6 to 25 years. A subset of samples was prepared in parallel using single-end sample barcoding, then pooled and co-amplified after Illumina adapter ligation. The paper's findings and limits, for the study overall: Significantly higher frequencies in patients than in controls were found for about five TRBV segments, including TRBV5-6, TRBV5-1 and TRBV20-1. Strong co-clustering of samples prepared in the same batch was shown by direct clustering with F measure, prompting a batch-effect correction. Compared with controls, multiple sclerosis patients had significantly lower normalized Chao1 diversity, a finding suggesting substantial peripheral T-cell clonal expansion. The multiple sclerosis patient group was slightly younger than the control group.

The CDR3 sequence holds 13 residues, the cysteine and phenylalanine included. Here the CDR3 DNA is all that survives: 39 bases in frame from base 1. Sequences DFQATT (CDR1) and SNEGSKA (CDR2) are obtained from the germline V gene (reference sequence). Trimming costs V 7 bases and J 2 bases, and their ends lie 15 bases apart. To demonstrate the VDJtools post-analysis software, the study profiled TCR beta repertoires from the peripheral blood of under 15 young patients with multiple sclerosis. The multiple sclerosis patients were children and adolescents between 6 and 15 years of age. On this clonotype itself: Its cognate antigen has yet to be identified. Per-nucleotide qualities are absent, and no much larger clonotype sits a single base away.

The library relied on PCR. Sequencing instrument: Illumina HiSeq 2500. To reduce PCR and sequencing biases, unique molecular identifiers were incorporated into the TCR beta cDNA libraries. Every 1 to 10 million input T cells yielded approximately 500,000 cDNA molecules, meaning each molecule approximated one T cell. Patient libraries were prepared and sequenced with the same protocol used for the earlier healthy control dataset. Samples belonging to the same batch were prepared together, multiplexed and sequenced on a shared HiSeq lane. On the study's bioinformatics: MIGEC handled the raw barcoded reads, throwing out single-read molecular identifier groups before consensus assembly and CDR3 extraction. VDJtools was used for post-analysis of the clonotype tables, and diversity was normalized by down-sampling every dataset to the size of the smallest sample. To correct batch-related cross-sample contamination, repertoire overlap clustering matched CDR3 amino acid sequences but not nucleotide sequences. Through fastp at Q25 and MiXCR, TCRdb rebuilt clones from the public reads, retaining in-frame beta chains. Entries that share a CDR3 protein sequence are merged under the most common genes and DNA. The V and J calls, along with clone size, are taken from TCRdb and not from the paper's own processing. Within this sample are hundreds of thousands of distinct CDR3 sequences, with roughly 29% of them counted one time only. Approximately 0.55% of the sample lies in the top ten.

This TCR was sampled from a girl aged 10-17 years with multiple sclerosis. The rearrangement joined TRBV20-1 to TRBJ2-7; confidence is insufficient to name the D gene. Sample: blood. The CDR3 protein is CSERGTSTYEQYF. DNA sequence: TGCAGTGAGCGAGGAACGTCGACCTACGAGCAGTACTTC.